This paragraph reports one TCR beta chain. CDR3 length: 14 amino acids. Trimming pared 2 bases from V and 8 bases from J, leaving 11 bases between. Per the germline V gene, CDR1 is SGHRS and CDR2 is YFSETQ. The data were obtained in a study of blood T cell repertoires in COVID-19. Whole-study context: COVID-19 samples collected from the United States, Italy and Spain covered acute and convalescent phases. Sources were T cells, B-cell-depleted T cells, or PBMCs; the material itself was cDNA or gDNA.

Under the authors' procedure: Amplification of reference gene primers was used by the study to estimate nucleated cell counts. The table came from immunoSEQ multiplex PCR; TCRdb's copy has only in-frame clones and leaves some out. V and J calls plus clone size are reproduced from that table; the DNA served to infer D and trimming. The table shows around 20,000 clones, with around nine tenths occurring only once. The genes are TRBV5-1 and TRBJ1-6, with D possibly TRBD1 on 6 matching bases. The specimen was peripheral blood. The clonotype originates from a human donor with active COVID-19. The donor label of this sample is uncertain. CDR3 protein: CASSLQGSDSPLHF. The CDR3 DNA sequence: TGCGCCAGCAGCTTACAGGGTAGTGATTCACCCCTCCACTTT.